This TCR beta chain was retrieved from a study of Graves' ophthalmopathy and Graves' hyperthyroidism. Findings and limits, study-wide: Blood also harbored most expanded thyroid clonotypes above 0.001 frequency.

The V and J ends lost 7 bases and 1 base respectively, with 13 bases between them. Germline V gene lookup returns CDR1 GTSNPN and CDR2 SVGIG (reference sequence). CDR3 length: 13 amino acids. Patients in the hyperthyroidism group, adults aged 18 to 65, were newly diagnosed, under 2 months' duration. The diagnosis was founded upon clinical symptoms, serum thyroxine, TRAb, thyroid ultrasound and orbital computed tomography. On this clonotype itself: Antigen unknown.

Using RNA transcripts, the TCR beta CDR3 regions were amplified. HTBI primers were used in a first-round RT-PCR, which preceded a second-round multiplex PCR. TCRdb re-called the multiplex PCR reads with MiXCR, one entry per CDR3 protein. The table shows fewer than 650,000 distinct CDR3 sequences, with about a fifth occurring only once. This TCR derives from a woman under 30 with stable Graves' hyperthyroidism. Some clones in this sample may be carry-over from other donors' samples. Material for sequencing was peripheral blood. The chain uses TRBV30 and TRBJ2-5; D might be TRBD1 (5 bases). The CDR3 DNA reads as TGTGCCTTAACGCAGGGTTCCCAAGAGACCCAGTACTTC. Translation: CALTQGSQETQYF.